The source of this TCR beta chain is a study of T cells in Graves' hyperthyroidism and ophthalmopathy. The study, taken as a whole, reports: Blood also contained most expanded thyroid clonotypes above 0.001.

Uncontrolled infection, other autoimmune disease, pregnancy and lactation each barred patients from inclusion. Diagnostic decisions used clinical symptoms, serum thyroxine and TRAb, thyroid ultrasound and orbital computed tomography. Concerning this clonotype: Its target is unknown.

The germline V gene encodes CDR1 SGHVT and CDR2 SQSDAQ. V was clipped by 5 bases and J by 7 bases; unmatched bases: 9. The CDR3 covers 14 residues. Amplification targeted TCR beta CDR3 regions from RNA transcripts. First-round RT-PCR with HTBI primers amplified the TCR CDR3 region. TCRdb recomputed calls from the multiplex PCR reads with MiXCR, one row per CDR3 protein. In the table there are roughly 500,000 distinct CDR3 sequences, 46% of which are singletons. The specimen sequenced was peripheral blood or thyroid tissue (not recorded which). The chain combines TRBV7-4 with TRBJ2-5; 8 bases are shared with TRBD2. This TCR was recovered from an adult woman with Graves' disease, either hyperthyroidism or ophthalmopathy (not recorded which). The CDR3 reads CASSVDAGGVTQYF. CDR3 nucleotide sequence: TGTGCCAGCAGCGTAGATGCGGGAGGTGTGACCCAGTACTTC.